The sequence of this TCR beta chain was determined in a study of cytotoxic CD8 clonotypes in ibrutinib-treated CLL. Study-wide results and limits: At baseline, clonality was higher than in age-matched healthy donors and correlated with CD8+ counts.

Cryopreserved PBMCs yielded about 2 micrograms of genomic DNA for TCR beta libraries. V lost 5 bases to trimming and J lost 5 bases; unmatched junction nucleotides: 9. The CDR3 is made up of 15 amino acids. Germline V gives CDR1 SGHTA, CDR2 FQGNSA. Notes on this clone: Its antigen remains unknown.

TCRdb keeps only in-frame clones here, not all; method: immunoSEQ multiplex PCR. The sample contains approximately 46,000 clones, approximately 70% of which appear only once. This sequence originates from a human donor with chronic lymphocytic leukemia. J is TRBJ2-5 and V is TRBV7-2; 9 bases map to TRBD1. Sequenced material: PBMCs, taken after 12 months of ibrutinib treatment. CDR3 sequence: CASSIPTGGGETQYF. CDR3 bases: TGTGCCAGCAGCATCCCTACAGGGGGCGGGGAGACCCAGTACTTC.